This is a list of T cell receptor beta chains from one sample in a study of blood T cell repertoires in COVID-19. The assay was immunoSEQ multiplex PCR, and TCRdb's table has in-frame clones only and misses some. In the table there are more than 65,000 clones, over 60% of which are singletons. Sequenced input: peripheral blood. These receptor sequences come from a woman older than 75 with active or convalescent COVID-19. The CDR3 runs from the conserved cysteine through the conserved F or W. Fields, in order: J gene, D gene, V gene, clone size, CDR3 protein, CDR3 DNA. D genes are given only for firm matches. Some rows have no size entry. The others give once, few or many, or a class for an expanded clone.

TRBJ2-1 - TRBV27 - CASLRLGAYNEQFF TGTGCCAGTTTAAGGCTGGGAGCGTACAATGAGCAGTTCTTC
TRBJ2-5 - TRBV5-1 - CASSLGRGWETQYF TGCGCCAGCAGCCTGGGACGGGGATGGGAGACCCAGTACTTC
TRBJ1-1 - TRBV11-2 - CASSGGVEAFF TGTGCCAGCAGCGGGGGGGTTGAAGCTTTCTTT
TRBJ1-6 TRBD1 TRBV30 - CAWSGRGSDSPLHF TGTGCCTGGAGCGGCAGGGGGAGCGATTCACCCCTCCACTTT
TRBJ2-5 - TRBV30 - CAWSERRETQYF TGTGCCTGGAGCGAGCGTAGGGAGACCCAGTACTTC
TRBJ2-7 - TRBV27 once CASSLRSGVEQYF TGTGCCAGCAGTTTGCGGTCCGGGGTCGAGCAGTACTTC
TRBJ1-1 - TRBV30 few CAWSRLEAEAFF TGTGCCTGGAGTCGGTTGGAGGCCGAAGCTTTCTTT
TRBJ1-3 - TRBV28 - CASFGRDGNTIYF TGTGCCAGCTTCGGCAGGGATGGAAACACCATATATTTT
TRBJ1-5 - TRBV19 - CASSTFTGLGQPQHF TGTGCCAGTAGTACCTTTACAGGCCTCGGTCAGCCCCAGCATTTT
TRBJ1-6 - TRBV4-1 - CASSQASGGDSPLHF TGCGCCAGCAGCCAGGCCTCGGGGGGGGATTCACCCCTCCACTTT
TRBJ1-6 TRBD1 TRBV19 - CASRAGTGVNSPLHF TGTGCCAGTAGGGCAGGGACAGGGGTTAATTCACCCCTCCACTTT
TRBJ1-2 - TRBV6-2/TRBV6-3 - CASSLGVNYGYTF TGTGCCAGCAGTTTAGGAGTAAACTATGGCTACACCTTC
TRBJ2-1 - TRBV19 - CASTPGQYNEQFF TGTGCCAGTACCCCCGGACAGTACAATGAGCAGTTCTTC
TRBJ1-5 - TRBV7-9 few CASSLDGNQPQHF TGTGCCAGCAGCTTAGACGGTAATCAGCCCCAGCATTTT
TRBJ2-5 TRBD1 TRBV7-9 few CASSLVSGQGRETQYF TGTGCCAGCAGCTTAGTCTCGGGACAGGGACGGGAGACCCAGTACTTC
TRBJ2-5 TRBD2 TRBV5-1 - CASTPLAGGRGETQYF TGCGCCAGCACCCCACTAGCGGGGGGCCGGGGCGAGACCCAGTACTTC
TRBJ2-7 TRBD2 TRBV27 - CASSSWEGREKQYF TGTGCCAGCAGCTCTTGGGAGGGGCGAGAGAAACAGTACTTC
TRBJ2-7 - TRBV6-1 - CASSDGGRTLYEQYF TGTGCCAGCAGTGATGGAGGCAGAACCCTCTACGAGCAGTACTTC
TRBJ2-5 - TRBV7-3 - CASSLGGEPGETQYF TGTGCCAGCAGCTTAGGCGGGGAGCCCGGAGAGACCCAGTACTTC
TRBJ2-7 - TRBV9 - CASSVGRRGYHEQYF TGTGCCAGCAGCGTAGGTCGTAGGGGGTACCACGAGCAGTACTTC
TRBJ2-4 TRBD1 TRBV9 - CASSVGIRTGGPKNIQYF TGTGCCAGCAGCGTAGGAATCCGGACAGGGGGTCCCAAAAACATTCAGTACTTC
TRBJ1-5 - TRBV28 once CASSLAGGYQPQHF TGTGCCAGCAGTTTGGCAGGAGGTTATCAGCCCCAGCATTTT
TRBJ2-7 TRBD2 TRBV7-2 - CASSLRPLAGVVYEQYF TGTGCCAGCAGCCTCCGCCCTCTAGCGGGGGTAGTCTACGAGCAGTACTTC
TRBJ2-2 - TRBV5-6 - CASIPWGPNTGELFF TGTGCCAGTATCCCCTGGGGGCCGAACACCGGGGAGCTGTTTTTT
TRBJ1-1 TRBD1 TRBV30 - CAWSTGQGVGTEAFF TGTGCCTGGAGTACGGGACAGGGGGTGGGCACTGAAGCTTTCTTT
TRBJ1-2 TRBD1 TRBV7-9 - CASSRRDRGGNYGYTF TGTGCCAGCAGCCGCAGGGACAGGGGAGGTAACTATGGCTACACCTTC
TRBJ2-7 - TRBV3-1/TRBV3-2 - CASSLQGSYEQYF TGTGCCAGCAGCCTACAGGGCTCCTACGAGCAGTACTTC
TRBJ1-6 - TRBV6-2/TRBV6-3 - CASSYDSRINSPLHF TGTGCCAGCAGTTACGACTCACGGATTAATTCACCCCTCCACTTT